The 9 T cell receptor beta chains below all came from one sample that was sequenced in a study of cytomegalovirus exposure and HLA in healthy donors. The PCR used 60 Vbeta and 13 Jbeta primers. Method: immunoSEQ multiplex PCR; TCRdb's copy keeps in-frame clones and lacks some. This table holds more than 75,000 clones, approximately 74% found once. The sequencing input was PBMCs. The receptors were sampled from a woman aged 45 to 65 in good health and CMV-seropositive.

The chain combines TRBV7-9 with TRBJ2-1, with a possible D match to TRBD2 (6 bases). The CDR3 has 12 amino acids. V gave up 5 bases and J gave up 8 bases, with 10 bases separating them. Germline CDR1 reads SEHNR; CDR2 reads FQNEAQ (reference sequence). This CDR3 reads CASSHGEDEQFF. DNA for the CDR3: TGTGCCAGCAGCCATGGGGAGGATGAGCAGTTCTTC.

J is TRBJ2-5 and V is TRBV10-3, with TRBD2 identical over 11 bases. The CDR3 length is 15 residues. The trim removed 8 bases at V and 3 bases at J, leaving 8 bases unmatched. Germline values: CDR1 ENHRY, CDR2 SYGVKD. The CDR3 reads CAIASGRNPKETQYF. In DNA, the CDR3 is TGTGCCATCGCTAGCGGGAGGAATCCCAAAGAGACCCAGTACTTC.

The V call is TRBV7-6, the J call TRBJ2-3; D possibly corresponds to TRBD1 (6 bases). Trimming took 2 bases from V and 3 from J, leaving 9 bases between them. Germline-derived CDR1 and CDR2 are SGHVS and FNYEAQ. The CDR3 has 14 amino acids. The CDR3 sequence is CASSLIGGTDTQYF. CDR3 coding DNA: TGTGCCAGCAGCTTAATAGGGGGAACAGATACGCAGTATTTT.

The rearrangement joins TRBV9 to TRBJ2-3; D perhaps matches TRBD1 (6 bases). With 2 bases removed from V and 6 bases from J, the gap between germline ends came to 13 bases. Per the germline V gene, CDR1 is SGDLS and CDR2 is YYNGEE. This CDR3 is 14 amino acids long. CDR3 DNA: TGTGCCAGCAGCGTTACAGGGAACATGGATACGCAGTATTTT. The encoded protein is CASSVTGNMDTQYF.

The chain has TRBV6-5 and TRBJ2-2, with D perhaps TRBD1 (6 bases). The length of the CDR3 is 14 residues. CDR1 and CDR2 (germline): MNHEY, SVGAGI. The V end lost 6 bases, the J end lost 4 bases, and 12 bases lay between the germline ends. For the CDR3, the DNA is TGTGCCAGCAGGAAGGGACAAATCACCGGGGAGCTGTTTTTT. Its translation is CASRKGQITGELFF.

This clone was seen just once. The rearrangement links TRBV28 to TRBJ2-1, with D perhaps TRBD2 (6 bases). CDR3 length equals 14 residues. CDR1 MDHEN and CDR2 SYDVKM come from the germline V gene. V gave up 3 bases and J gave up 4 bases, with 10 bases separating them. The CDR3 DNA is TGTGCCAGCAGTTTTGTGGGGACTTACAATGAGCAGTTCTTC. It encodes CASSFVGTYNEQFF.

This clone has only one observation. V is TRBV7-9 and J is TRBJ2-3, with 7 bases aligning to TRBD2. Germline-derived CDR1 and CDR2 are SEHNR and FQNEAQ (reference sequence). The V and J ends lost 5 bases and 6 bases, in that order; junction bases with no gene match: 11. This CDR3 spans 15 amino acids. CDR3 sequence: CASSPVAGRRDTQYF. The DNA for the CDR3 is TGTGCCAGCAGCCCGGTAGCGGGTCGGCGGGATACGCAGTATTTT.

The chain employs TRBV2 and TRBJ1-2; D perhaps matches TRBD1 (5 bases). The germline V and J ends were trimmed by 5 bases and 6 bases, with 13 bases remaining between them. CDR3 length: 13 residues. Germline CDR1 reads SNHLY; CDR2 reads FYNNEI. The DNA of the CDR3 is TGTGCCAGCAGTCAAGTGGGGCTTGATGGCTACACCTTC. Translated, it gives CASSQVGLDGYTF.

This chain uses TRBV18 with TRBJ2-5; the D gene is possibly TRBD1 (6 bases). CDR1 is KGHSH, CDR2 LQKENI, per germline. The CDR3 spans 13 residues. V gave up 3 bases and J gave up 5 bases, with 10 bases separating them. The chain's CDR3 is CASSPRGEETQYF. The CDR3 DNA reads as TGTGCCAGCTCACCCAGGGGAGAGGAGACCCAGTACTTC.